This T cell receptor beta chain comes out of a study of shared T cell receptors in the human thymus. The data were produced by immunoSEQ multiplex PCR, yet TCRdb's version contains in-frame clones alone and is incomplete. This sample yields hundreds of thousands of clones, of which approximately 95% are seen a single time; around 0.018% belongs to the top ten. Note on this clone: Compared with germline, one end of the junction differs, possibly owing to a read error.

Per the germline V gene, CDR1 is MNHNY and CDR2 is SVGAGI (reference sequence). This CDR3 comprises 13 residues. Sequencing was done on a sample of thymocytes. The sequence derives from a human donor. This chain connects TRBV6-6 to TRBJ2-7; D not resolved. This CDR3 reads CASSYKGLPVLDF. In nucleotides, the CDR3 is TGTGCCAGCAGTTACAAGGGTCTGCCGGTGTTGGACTTC.